The source of this TCR beta chain is a study of blood T cell repertoires in COVID-19. Study summary: Donors in the United States, Italy and Spain gave samples during acute or convalescent COVID-19. PBMCs, B-cell-depleted T cells, or T cells were the source of the cDNA or gDNA that made up the material.

This CDR3 is built from 18 residues. Per the study methods: It was from reference gene primer amplification that nucleated cell counts were estimated. Profiled with immunoSEQ multiplex PCR; TCRdb holds only in-frame clones, not every one. The V and J calls and clone size are taken from that table; D and trimming were inferred from the DNA. The sample includes about 5,600 clones, about 81% seen only once; the top ten take roughly an eighth. The chain couples TRBV21-1 to TRBJ2-5; TRBD1 was called by the table and not checked on the DNA. TRBV21-1 is listed as a pseudogene. The sequenced material came from peripheral blood. The TCR comes from a human donor in a cohort sampled during active COVID-19. The CDR3 loop reads CARGSGQSSVSPQETQYF. The DNA for the CDR3 is TGTGCCAGGGGGTCGGGACAGTCGAGCGTGAGCCCTCAAGAGACCCAGTACTTC.